This T cell receptor beta chain was obtained from a study of OX40 agonist ivuxolimab in advanced cancers. On the study more broadly: Every patient in dose escalation had hepatocellular carcinoma, melanoma, renal cell or head and neck cancer. Partial responses were achieved by three patients: one hepatocellular carcinoma, two cutaneous melanoma.

The study's findings and limits: Certain nonresponders additionally had low normalized T-cell clonal expansion. Expanded clones tended on average to be more numerous among CD8+ T cells than CD4+.

Clones were read by immunoSEQ multiplex PCR, and TCRdb kept only the in-frame ones, dropping some. The table shows approximately 89,000 clones, with around nine tenths occurring only once. About this clone: Its antigen is not identified.

The CDR3 loop spans 15 amino acids. Per the germline V gene, CDR1 is MNHNS and CDR2 is SASEGT. V shed 2 bases and J shed 4 bases, with 12 bases lying between them. The genes are TRBV6-1 and TRBJ1-3; D gene uncertain. Sample: CD4+ or CD8+ T cells sorted from blood, taken in a trial of the OX40 agonist ivuxolimab. This sequence originates from an adult with an advanced solid tumor such as melanoma, head and neck, liver or kidney cancer. CDR3 loop: CASSEFTVLGNTIYF. DNA of the CDR3: TGTGCCAGCAGTGAATTCACAGTTCTCGGAAACACCATATATTTT.